The 8 T cell receptor beta chains in this list originate from one sample, sequenced in a study of beta chain features in type 1 diabetes. Investigators reverse transcribed all isolated RNA, so they sequenced expressed TCRB transcripts. Sequenced by immunoSEQ multiplex PCR; TCRdb stores in-frame clones only, minus some. The sample has about 25,000 clones, about 63% seen once; the top ten hold over 0.95%. Study conclusions and caveats: Across all four CD4+ subsets, people with type 1 diabetes showed modestly shorter TCRB CDR3s.

These TCRs' antigens remain unknown. Sample: stem cell memory CD4+ T cells from blood. The receptors originated from a woman aged 40 to 55 with type 1 diabetes.

The chain is built from TRBV7-2 and TRBJ2-3; weak D call: TRBD1 (5 bases). With 5 bases removed from V and 2 bases from J, the gap between germline ends came to 14 bases. Germline V gives CDR1 SGHTA, CDR2 FQGNSA. This CDR3 has 15 residues. The CDR3 sequence: CASSIFPGHTDTQYF. The CDR3 DNA is TGTGCCAGCAGCATCTTTCCAGGGCACACAGATACGCAGTATTTT. The full variable domain, in which reference TRBV7-2 and TRBJ2-3 provide the parts outside the CDR3, is GAGVSQSPSNKVTEKGKDVELRCDPISGHTALYWYRQSLGQGLEFLIYFQGNSAPDKSGLPSDRFSAERTGGSVSTLTIQRTQQEDSAVYLCASSIFPGHTDTQYFGPGTRLTVL.

This chain links TRBV7-2 with TRBJ1-2; D gene uncertain. Deletions cut 1 base from V and 4 bases from J, with 7 bases between. Germline V gene data show CDR1 as SGHTA and CDR2 as FQGNSA. CDR3 length: 13 amino acids. Written as DNA, the CDR3 is TGTGCCAGCAGCTTAGGCGGCCTCTATGGCTACACCTTC. Its protein is CASSLGGLYGYTF.

The chain combines TRBV19 with TRBJ2-4; D unresolved. Trimming removed 6 bases at V and 12 bases at J, with 24 bases between. The CDR3 totals 15 residues. Germline V lookup: CDR1 LNHDA, CDR2 SQIVND (reference sequence). CDR3 bases: TGTGCCAGTAGCGGAATTGGGTCCCCCGACAAACATCAGTACTTC. Protein: CASSGIGSPDKHQYF.

This chain links TRBV28 with TRBJ1-5; perhaps TRBD1 as D (5 bases). The V end lost 10 bases, the J end lost 5 bases, and 12 bases lay between the germline ends. Germline assignment: CDR1 MDHEN and CDR2 SYDVKM. The CDR3 runs 12 residues. CDR3 amino acids: CATSSGDQPQHF. CDR3 nucleotide sequence: TGTGCCACCTCGTCGGGGGATCAGCCCCAGCATTTT. The whole variable domain, filled in from reference TRBV28 and TRBJ1-5, reads DVKVTQSSRYLVKRTGEKVFLECVQDMDHENMFWYRQDPGLGLRLIYFSYDVKMKEKGDIPEGYSVSREKKERFSLILESASTNQTSMYLCATSSGDQPQHFGDGTRLSIL.

The chain is built from TRBV28 and TRBJ1-1, with 7 bases that match TRBD1. J gave up 0 bases and V 3 bases, and 1 base lay outside the gene matches. The CDR3 spans 14 residues. CDR1 MDHEN and CDR2 SYDVKM come from the germline V gene. CDR3 region: CASSFTGVNTEAFF. DNA for the CDR3: TGTGCCAGCAGTTTTACAGGGGTGAACACTGAAGCTTTCTTT.

The V call is TRBV9, the J call TRBJ1-2; no clear D. Germline V gives CDR1 SGDLS, CDR2 YYNGEE. The CDR3 runs to 15 residues. Trimming removed 0 bases at V and 8 bases at J, with 17 bases between. The CDR3 bases are TGTGCCAGCAGCGTAGGGTCTACCTACGGTCAAGGCTACACCTTC. Translation: CASSVGSTYGQGYTF.

This clone occurred a few times. This chain joins TRBV7-2 and TRBJ2-3, with a tentative D call TRBD1 (5 bases). Per germline, CDR1 SGHTA and CDR2 FQGNSA. The CDR3 covers 13 residues. The V end lost 3 bases, the J end lost 4 bases, and 8 bases lay between the germline ends. CDR3 coding DNA: TGTGCCAGCAGCTTGGACAAGCCAGATACGCAGTATTTT. Translated: CASSLDKPDTQYF.

This chain uses TRBV7-3 with TRBJ2-2, with D perhaps TRBD1 (5 bases). This CDR3 is built from 16 residues. V gave up 1 base and J gave up 6 bases, with 15 bases separating them. Germline-derived CDR1 and CDR2 are SGHTA and FQGTGA. In nucleotides, the CDR3 is TGTGCCAGCAGCTTAAGCAAGGGGCCCTGGGCCGGGGAGCTGTTTTTT. It specifies CASSLSKGPWAGELFF. Using reference TRBV7-3 and TRBJ2-2 for the parts outside the CDR3, the full variable domain is GAGVSQTPSNKVTEKGKYVELRCDPISGHTALYWYRQSLGQGPEFLIYFQGTGAADDSGLPNDRFFAVRPEGSVSTLKIQRTERGDSAVYLCASSLSKGPWAGELFFGEGSRLTVL.